This TCR beta chain was sequenced for a study of cytomegalovirus exposure and HLA in healthy donors. It was with 60 Vbeta and 13 Jbeta primers that the PCR ran. This table comes from immunoSEQ multiplex PCR, and its TCRdb copy is limited to in-frame clones, with some not included. In the table there are some 77,000 clones, 79% of which are singletons. At collection, donors were nominally healthy, but unrecorded immune exposures were probable. Study observations and caveats: A later analysis showed that HLA-associated TCR beta chains had undergone more clonal expansion than equally common others.

The germline V gene encodes CDR1 MNHEY and CDR2 SVGAGI. This CDR3 contains 14 residues. With 8 bases clipped from V and 7 bases from J, the junction kept 13 bases outside the gene matches. This clone was picked up a small number of times. Its specificity is unknown. This chain uses TRBV6-5 with TRBJ2-7, with 8 positions matching TRBD1. The sample comprised PBMCs. The source of this sequence is a man under 40 in good health and CMV-seronegative. This CDR3 is CASRTTQGAREQYF. The CDR3 coding sequence is TGTGCCAGCCGGACTACCCAGGGGGCTCGGGAGCAGTACTTC.